The present T cell receptor beta chain was sequenced within a study of blood T cell repertoires in COVID-19. Study details: Samples representing acute and convalescent COVID-19 were sourced from the United States, Italy and Spain.

The CDR3 sequence is 14 residues long. Germline loops: CDR1 SGDLS, CDR2 YYNGEE. Between the trimmed V and J ends, which lost 4 bases and 3 bases, there was a span of 14 bases. Measured with immunoSEQ multiplex PCR; TCRdb has only the in-frame clones, and not every one. The sample holds 95,000 to 110,000 clones, roughly 90% seen once. This clone was recorded only once. The sample consisted of peripheral blood. This TCR was sampled from a human donor in a cohort sampled during active COVID-19. The V call is TRBV9, the J call TRBJ2-7; tentative D call: TRBD2 (6 bases). The CDR3 here is CASSTRDFNYEQYF. CDR3 DNA sequence: TGTGCCAGCAGCACCCGGGACTTCAACTACGAGCAGTACTTC.